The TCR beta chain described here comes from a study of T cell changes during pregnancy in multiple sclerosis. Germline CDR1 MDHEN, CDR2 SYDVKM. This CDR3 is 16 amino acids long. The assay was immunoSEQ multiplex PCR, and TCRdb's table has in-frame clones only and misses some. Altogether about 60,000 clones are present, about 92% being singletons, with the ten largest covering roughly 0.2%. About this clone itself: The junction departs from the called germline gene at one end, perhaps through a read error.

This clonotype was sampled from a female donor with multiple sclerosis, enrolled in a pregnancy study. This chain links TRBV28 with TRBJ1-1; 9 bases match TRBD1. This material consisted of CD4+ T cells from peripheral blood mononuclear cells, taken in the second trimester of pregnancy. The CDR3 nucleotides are TGTGCCAGCAGTTTAGGGGGGGGGACAGGGAACCCTGAAGCTTTCTTT. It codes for CASSLGGGTGNPEAFF.